The rows below give T cell receptor beta chains drawn from one sample of a study of TIL therapy for anti-PD-1-resistant metastatic lung cancer. Produced via immunoSEQ multiplex PCR; TCRdb's table is partial and in-frame only. The table lists fewer than 20,000 clones, roughly 80% of them singletons. This specimen was blood, taken at baseline. These receptors originate from a person between 25 and 79 years old with non-small cell lung cancer. The CDR3 runs from the conserved cysteine through the conserved F or W. A D gene is named only where the DNA matches it firmly. Clone size is not always given. Where it is, it says once, few, many or a class for expanded clones.

j_call	cdr3_length	clone_size	v_call	d_call	cdr3_aa	cdr3_nt
TRBJ2-7	15	NA	TRBV9	TRBD2	CASSPRERGSYEQYF	TGTGCCAGCAGCCCCCGGGAGCGGGGCTCCTACGAGCAGTACTTC
TRBJ2-1	16	once	TRBV7-2	NA	CASSLDLASSYNEQFF	TGTGCCAGCAGCTTAGACCTAGCGAGCTCCTACAATGAGCAGTTCTTC
TRBJ2-1	15	NA	TRBV6-1	NA	CASSESAPSYNEQFF	TGTGCCAGCAGTGAATCTGCCCCCTCCTACAATGAGCAGTTCTTC
TRBJ2-2	16	NA	TRBV30	TRBD2	CAWSLYAGVFTGELFF	TGTGCCTGGAGCCTGTACGCGGGGGTTTTCACCGGGGAGCTGTTTTTT
TRBJ1-5	16	NA	TRBV15	NA	CATSSTLVAKDQPQHF	TGTGCCACCAGCAGCACACTGGTGGCGAAGGATCAGCCCCAGCATTTT
TRBJ1-2	17	NA	TRBV4-2	NA	CASSQPGGGTSNYGYTF	TGTGCCAGCAGCCAACCGGGTGGGGGGACGTCTAACTATGGCTACACCTTC
TRBJ2-2	14	NA	TRBV7-8	NA	CASSLVRDTGELFF	TGTGCCAGCAGCTTAGTCAGGGACACCGGGGAGCTGTTTTTT
TRBJ1-5	15	NA	TRBV7-9	NA	CASSSTDGSNQPQHF	TGTGCCAGCAGCTCGACAGACGGGAGCAATCAGCCCCAGCATTTT
TRBJ1-1	14	NA	TRBV7-9	NA	CASSLGGMNTEAFF	TGTGCCAGCAGCTTGGGAGGGATGAACACTGAAGCTTTCTTT
TRBJ1-2	13	NA	TRBV29-1	NA	CSVAMIPGDGYTF	TGCAGCGTTGCTATGATCCCAGGGGATGGCTACACCTTC
TRBJ1-1	14	NA	TRBV6-5	NA	CASSYQPANTEAFF	TGTGCCAGCAGTTACCAGCCAGCGAACACTGAAGCTTTCTTT
TRBJ1-1	16	NA	TRBV14	NA	CASSLSGDGENTEAFF	TGTGCCAGCAGCCTTTCGGGGGACGGTGAGAACACTGAAGCTTTCTTT
TRBJ2-2	16	NA	TRBV7-2	NA	CASSWGGGASTGELFF	TGTGCCAGCAGCTGGGGAGGGGGTGCGAGTACCGGGGAGCTGTTTTTT
TRBJ1-1	13	NA	TRBV6-1	NA	CASTRGGRTEAFF	TGTGCCAGTACGAGGGGGGGACGCACTGAAGCTTTCTTT
TRBJ2-7	15	NA	TRBV4-2	TRBD2	CASSRNRGVANEQYF	TGTGCCAGCAGCCGGAACCGGGGGGTCGCGAACGAGCAGTACTTC
TRBJ1-4	17	NA	TRBV7-9	TRBD1	CASSTQQGARANEKLFF	TGTGCCAGCAGTACACAACAGGGGGCGCGGGCTAATGAAAAACTGTTTTTT
TRBJ2-5	15	NA	TRBV19	NA	CATVDGAANQETQYF	TGTGCCACCGTTGATGGGGCGGCAAACCAAGAGACCCAGTACTTC
TRBJ1-1	16	NA	TRBV5-4	NA	CASSSGDTFANTEAFF	TGTGCCAGCAGCTCCGGAGACACTTTCGCGAACACTGAAGCTTTCTTT
TRBJ2-2	16	NA	TRBV28	NA	CASSFSGRVGTGELFF	TGTGCCAGCAGTTTTAGTGGCAGGGTGGGGACCGGGGAGCTGTTTTTT
TRBJ2-7	14	NA	TRBV19	TRBD1	CASSLGTGVHEQYF	TGTGCCAGTAGTTTAGGGACAGGGGTTCACGAGCAGTACTTC
TRBJ2-2	16	NA	TRBV11-2	TRBD2	CASSPRSGRSVGELFF	TGTGCCAGCAGCCCAAGAAGCGGGAGGTCCGTCGGGGAGCTGTTTTTT
TRBJ2-7	12	few	TRBV15	TRBD1	CATSLGTDEQYF	TGTGCCACCAGCCTCGGGACAGACGAGCAGTACTTC
TRBJ1-2	16	NA	TRBV6-5	NA	CASSYISSGESYGYTF	TGTGCCAGCAGTTACATCAGTTCAGGGGAGAGCTATGGCTACACCTTC
TRBJ2-4	16	NA	TRBV19	TRBD2	CASKSLAGERQNIQYF	TGTGCCAGTAAATCGCTAGCGGGGGAACGTCAAAACATTCAGTACTTC
TRBJ2-2	14	NA	TRBV7-3	TRBD1	CASRDSPNTGELFF	TGTGCCAGCCGGGACAGCCCGAACACCGGGGAGCTGTTTTTT
TRBJ2-5	18	few	TRBV25-1	TRBD2	CASSDIGLGTSGWETQYF	TGTGCCAGCAGTGATATCGGTCTCGGGACTAGCGGGTGGGAGACCCAGTACTTC
TRBJ1-4	14	NA	TRBV19	TRBD1	CASSSGQGSEKLFF	TGTGCCAGTAGTTCGGGACAGGGAAGTGAAAAACTGTTTTTT
TRBJ2-1	16	NA	TRBV4-2	NA	CASSQVVDRPGNEQFF	TGTGCCAGCAGCCAAGTTGTAGATAGACCTGGGAATGAGCAGTTCTTC
TRBJ2-5	15	NA	TRBV29-1	NA	CSVVLRAGLQETQYF	TGCAGCGTTGTCTTAAGGGCAGGGCTTCAAGAGACCCAGTACTTC
TRBJ1-5	13	NA	TRBV7-9	TRBD1	CASSLGQGQPQHF	TGTGCCAGCAGCTTAGGACAGGGCCAGCCCCAGCATTTT
TRBJ2-5	14	NA	TRBV4-1	NA	CASSHRGYSETQYF	TGCGCCAGCAGCCATAGGGGGTATTCCGAGACCCAGTACTTC
TRBJ2-3	15	NA	TRBV11-2	NA	CASSAPRLSLDTQYF	TGTGCCAGCAGCGCCCCACGACTCTCTCTAGATACGCAGTATTTT
TRBJ2-2	14	NA	TRBV6-6	NA	CASGPGTLAGELFF	TGTGCCAGCGGCCCCGGGACGCTCGCCGGGGAGCTGTTTTTT
TRBJ2-2	15	once	TRBV28	NA	CASSLWGGDTGELFF	TGTGCCAGCAGTTTATGGGGGGGCGACACCGGGGAGCTGTTTTTT
TRBJ1-3	12	once	TRBV6-1	NA	CASSEVPNTIYF	TGTGCCAGCAGTGAAGTTCCGAACACCATATATTTT
TRBJ2-2	17	NA	TRBV5-4	NA	CASSLDRGMANTGELFF	TGTGCCAGCAGCTTGGACCGGGGTATGGCGAACACCGGGGAGCTGTTTTTT
TRBJ2-7	16	NA	TRBV11-1	NA	CASSEQGSGLPHEQYF	TGTGCCAGCAGCGAACAAGGGAGCGGGTTACCCCACGAGCAGTACTTC
TRBJ2-3	15	NA	TRBV15	TRBD2	CATSRGGSGTDTQYF	TGTGCCACCAGCAGGGGGGGGTCCGGCACAGATACGCAGTATTTT
TRBJ1-1	18	NA	TRBV4-3	TRBD1	CASSQAIGQGGWNTEAFF	TGCGCCAGCAGCCAAGCTATAGGACAGGGTGGGTGGAACACTGAAGCTTTCTTT
TRBJ2-3	12	NA	TRBV28	NA	CASSRPPNTQYF	TGTGCCAGCAGTCGTCCCCCCAATACGCAGTATTTT
TRBJ2-1	15	NA	TRBV18	NA	CASSPGRESYNEQFF	TGTGCCAGCTCACCAGGACGGGAGTCCTACAATGAGCAGTTCTTC
TRBJ2-7	11	few	TRBV20-1	NA	CSASVSYEQYF	TGCAGCGCTAGCGTCTCCTACGAGCAGTACTTC
TRBJ2-1	15	once	TRBV5-5	TRBD2	CASSPGLAGGPEQFF	TGTGCCAGCAGCCCCGGACTAGCGGGAGGTCCTGAGCAGTTCTTC
TRBJ1-3	14	NA	TRBV2	NA	CASSVPGSGNTIYF	TGTGCCAGCAGTGTGCCGGGATCGGGAAACACCATATATTTT
TRBJ1-3	16	once	TRBV19	NA	CASSILRQHSGNTIYF	TGTGCCAGTAGTATCCTGAGGCAACACTCTGGAAACACCATATATTTT
TRBJ1-5	15	NA	TRBV5-6	TRBD1	CASSFRDRDSQPQHF	TGTGCCAGCAGCTTCCGGGACAGGGACAGTCAGCCCCAGCATTTT
TRBJ2-5	15	NA	TRBV11-2	TRBD1	CASSLDPGGQETQYF	TGTGCCAGCAGCTTAGACCCAGGGGGCCAAGAGACCCAGTACTTC
TRBJ1-6	14	NA	TRBV11-2	NA	CASSLSGENSPLHF	TGTGCCAGCAGCTTATCTGGGGAGAATTCACCCCTCCACTTT
TRBJ1-5	16	NA	TRBV2	NA	CASSEALTRGSQPQHF	TGTGCCAGCAGTGAAGCCCTGACACGGGGAAGTCAGCCCCAGCATTTT
TRBJ1-1	17	NA	TRBV19	NA	CASSINRRAGENTEAFF	TGTGCCAGTAGTATTAATCGCCGGGCAGGGGAGAACACTGAAGCTTTCTTT
TRBJ1-3	14	once	TRBV28	NA	CASTQGQTGNTIYF	TGTGCCAGCACTCAAGGTCAAACCGGAAACACCATATATTTT
TRBJ1-5	14	NA	TRBV5-5	NA	CASSSETVGQPQHF	TGTGCCAGCAGCTCGGAAACGGTGGGCCAGCCCCAGCATTTT
TRBJ1-5	16	NA	TRBV28	NA	CASSLDAIGGLEPQHF	TGTGCCAGCAGTTTAGATGCCATAGGAGGGTTGGAGCCCCAGCATTTT
TRBJ1-2	14	NA	TRBV10-1	NA	CASSLSFVNYGYTF	TGCGCCAGCAGTCTGTCTTTCGTAAACTATGGCTACACCTTC
TRBJ1-4	15	NA	TRBV11-2	TRBD1	CASSSGQGPYEKLFF	TGTGCCAGCAGCTCAGGACAGGGTCCTTATGAAAAACTGTTTTTT
TRBJ1-3	15	NA	TRBV4-2	NA	CASSQDWQAGNTIYF	TGTGCCAGCAGCCAAGATTGGCAGGCCGGAAACACCATATATTTT
TRBJ1-2	14	few	TRBV7-9	NA	CASSLAGGSNGYTF	TGTGCCAGCAGCTTAGCGGGGGGATCTAATGGCTACACCTTC
TRBJ1-4	15	NA	TRBV6-6	NA	CASSYDSQGSEKLFF	TGTGCCAGCAGTTACGACAGTCAGGGTAGTGAAAAACTGTTTTTT
TRBJ2-7	16	few	TRBV28	TRBD2	CASYRTSAGFSYEQYF	TGTGCCAGCTATCGGACTAGCGCTGGGTTTTCCTACGAGCAGTACTTC